The text below deals with one T cell receptor beta chain. This receptor's antigen is unknown. No base-level quality is on record; no much larger clone is a single base apart. These data come from a study of shared clonotypes between healthy human individuals (dated by TCRdb to the early 2020s). In the study overall: The cohort comprised a couple of women and a few men aged 18 to 49 years. Blood TCR repertoires of five healthy adults were deeply sequenced to estimate repertoire size and the extent of clonotype sharing between individuals. Different laboratories and diverse techniques were used to prepare libraries and sequence TCR repertoires, to increase sequencing depth and limit assay-specific biases. Between about 0.8 and 9 billion PBMCs per donor were obtained by leukapheresis. Summary of the overall study and its limitations: Because the study included a small number of donors, the genetic and exposure-history diversity represented was limited. Sampling was restricted to blood, and TCR repertoires in tissue are likely to differ from TCR repertoires in blood. Based on pairwise subsampling, the degree of clonotype sharing among donors was expected to be affected by sequencing depth.

Donors were healthy HIV-negative adults with no recently reported acute infections or vaccinations. All donors were Caucasian adults living in Nashville, Tennessee, USA. For unsorted samples, 96 million or so PBMCs were counted, and genomic DNA was extracted using the QIAamp DNA Blood Mini kit. Blood was obtained by leukapheresis, after which PBMCs were separated by Ficoll-Histopaque density gradient centrifugation and cryopreserved in liquid nitrogen vapor phase. The germline ends are 16 bases apart after V is trimmed by 0 bases and J by 1 base. CDR1 is given as LGHNT and CDR2 as FRNRAP, both from the germline V gene. The CDR3, cysteine through phenylalanine, is 18 amino acids long. The CDR3 DNA has 54 bases and is translated from base 1. Using the deep immunoSEQ assay, multiplex PCR amplified TCR CDR3 regions from genomic DNA. Extracted genomic DNA from each cell subset was spread evenly across all wells of several immunoSEQ 96-well plates, with each plate serving as a replicate. For unsorted PBMC, each replicate PCR was loaded with about 280 ng genomic DNA, equivalent to around 30,000 T cell genomes. Ten immunoSEQ deep assay plates were used to sequence unsorted PBMC genomic DNA. Purified libraries were quantified with a Qubit 3.0 fluorometer, sized on a Bioanalyzer 2100, and re-quantified with the KAPA Library Quantification kit. Every immunoSEQ 96-well plate was sequenced on a separate single-read 150-cycle Illumina NextSeq 550 flow cell. In the original analysis: Because only junctional sequences without quality scores were contained in the immunoSEQ output, filtering matching that applied to full-length reads could not be performed. To assign V/J genes and CDR3, sequences were annotated against IMGT germline references using PyIR, a Python wrapper for IgBLAST v1.9. Reads were filtered out if the reads had weak V/J assignments (E-value above 1e-6), no CDR3, stop codons, out-of-frame junctions, or ambiguous translated residues. V3J clonotypes were defined as sequences sharing an identical inferred V gene, J gene, and CDR3 amino acid sequence. To compute the percentage overlap between repertoires, the number of shared unique clonotypes was divided by the size of the smaller repertoire. Three approaches were used to assess repertoire richness: RTK rarefaction, the Chao1 estimator, and Recon v2.1 estimates of unobserved clonotypes. In its TCRdb copy, this immuneACCESS table keeps in-frame sequences only and misses some clones. Where compared with another copy, unresolved V genes explain less than half of these, and the others have no known cause. V, J and clone size reflect that table, while D and trimming were determined from the DNA. The sample includes approximately 500,000 clones, with approximately 79% observed a single time. The ten largest clones add up to 10% to 15% of the sample.

The chain is encoded by TRBV12-5 joined to TRBJ1-5, with the D gene not confidently named. The receptor was derived from a middle-aged woman in good health. Some clones in this sample may be carry-over from other donors' samples. Sequenced sample: PBMCs. The DNA is TGTGCTAGTGGTTTGGTACGAGGGTCGCGCGGGAGCAATCAGCCCCAGCATTTT. This translates into CASGLVRGSRGSNQPQHF. The CDR3 plus the reference TRBV12-5 and TRBJ1-5 genes for the other parts give the full variable domain: DARVTQTPRHKVTEMGQEVTMRCQPILGHNTVFWYRQTMMQGLELLAYFRNRAPLDDSGMPKDRFSAEMPDATLATLKIQPSEPRDSAVYFCASGLVRGSRGSNQPQHFGDGTRLSIL.